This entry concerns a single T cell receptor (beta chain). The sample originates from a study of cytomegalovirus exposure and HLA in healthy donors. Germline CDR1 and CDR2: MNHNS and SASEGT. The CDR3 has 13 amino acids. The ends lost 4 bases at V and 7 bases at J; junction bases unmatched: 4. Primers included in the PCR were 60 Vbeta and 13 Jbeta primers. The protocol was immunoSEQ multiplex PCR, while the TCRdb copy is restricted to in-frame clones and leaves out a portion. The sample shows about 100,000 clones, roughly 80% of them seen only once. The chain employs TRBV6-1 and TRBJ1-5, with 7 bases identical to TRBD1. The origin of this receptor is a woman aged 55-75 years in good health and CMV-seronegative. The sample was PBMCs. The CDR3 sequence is CASSATGEQPQHF. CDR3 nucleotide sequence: TGTGCCAGCAGTGCCACAGGGGAACAGCCCCAGCATTTT.